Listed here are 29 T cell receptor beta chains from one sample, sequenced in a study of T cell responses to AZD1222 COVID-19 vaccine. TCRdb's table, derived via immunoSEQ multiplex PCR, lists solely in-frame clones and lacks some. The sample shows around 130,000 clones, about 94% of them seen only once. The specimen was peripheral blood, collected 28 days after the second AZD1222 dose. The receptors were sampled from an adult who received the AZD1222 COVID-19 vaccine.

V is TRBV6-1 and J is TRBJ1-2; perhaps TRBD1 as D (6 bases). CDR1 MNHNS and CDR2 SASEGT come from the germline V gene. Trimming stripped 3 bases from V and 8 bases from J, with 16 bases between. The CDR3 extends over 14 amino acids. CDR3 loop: CASSDVQGTKGYTF. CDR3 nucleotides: TGTGCCAGCAGTGATGTCCAGGGGACGAAGGGCTACACCTTC.

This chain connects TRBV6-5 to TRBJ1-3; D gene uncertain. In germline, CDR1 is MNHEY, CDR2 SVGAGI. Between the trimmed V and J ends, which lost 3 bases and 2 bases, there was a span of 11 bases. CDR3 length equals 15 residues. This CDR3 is CASSYNWVPGNTIYF. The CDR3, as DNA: TGTGCCAGCAGTTATAATTGGGTCCCTGGAAACACCATATATTTT.

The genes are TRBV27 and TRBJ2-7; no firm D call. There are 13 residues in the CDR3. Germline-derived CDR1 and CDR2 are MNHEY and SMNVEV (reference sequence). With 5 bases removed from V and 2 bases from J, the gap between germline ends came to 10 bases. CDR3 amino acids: CASSPYDTYEQYF. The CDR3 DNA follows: TGTGCCAGCAGTCCCTATGACACCTACGAGCAGTACTTC.

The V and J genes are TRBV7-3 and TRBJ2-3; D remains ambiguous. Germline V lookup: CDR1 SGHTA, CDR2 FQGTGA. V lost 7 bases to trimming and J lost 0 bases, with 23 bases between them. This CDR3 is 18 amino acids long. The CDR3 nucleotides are TGTGCCAGCAAAGCTAGACTGAACGTCATCCCAAGCACAGATACGCAGTATTTT. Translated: CASKARLNVIPSTDTQYF. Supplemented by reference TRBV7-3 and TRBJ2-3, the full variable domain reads GAGVSQTPSNKVTEKGKYVELRCDPISGHTALYWYRQSLGQGPEFLIYFQGTGAADDSGLPNDRFFAVRPEGSVSTLKIQRTERGDSAVYLCASKARLNVIPSTDTQYFGPGTRLTVL.

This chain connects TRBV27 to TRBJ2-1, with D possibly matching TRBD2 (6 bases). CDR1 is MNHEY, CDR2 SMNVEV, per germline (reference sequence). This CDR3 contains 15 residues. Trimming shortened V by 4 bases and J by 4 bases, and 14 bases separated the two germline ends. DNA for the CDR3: TGTGCCAGCAGTTCAATGACTAGAAAATACAATGAGCAGTTCTTC. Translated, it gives CASSSMTRKYNEQFF.

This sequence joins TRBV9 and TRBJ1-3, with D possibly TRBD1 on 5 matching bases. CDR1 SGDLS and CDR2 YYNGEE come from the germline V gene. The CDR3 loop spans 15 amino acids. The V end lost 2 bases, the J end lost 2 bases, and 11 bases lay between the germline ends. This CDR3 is CASSVGTAPGNTIYF. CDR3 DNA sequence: TGTGCCAGCAGCGTCGGGACCGCTCCTGGAAACACCATATATTTT.

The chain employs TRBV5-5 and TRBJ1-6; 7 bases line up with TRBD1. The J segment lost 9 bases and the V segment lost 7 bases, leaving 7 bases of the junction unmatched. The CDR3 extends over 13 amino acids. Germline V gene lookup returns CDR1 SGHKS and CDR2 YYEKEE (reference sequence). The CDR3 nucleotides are TGTGCCAGCGGGGAGGGGGCAGGTTCACCCCTCCACTTT. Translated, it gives CASGEGAGSPLHF.

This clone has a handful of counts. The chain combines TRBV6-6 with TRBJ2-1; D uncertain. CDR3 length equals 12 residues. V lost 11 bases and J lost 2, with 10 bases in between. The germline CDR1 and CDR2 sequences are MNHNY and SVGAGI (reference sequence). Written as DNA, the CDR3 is TGTGCCGCTTGCCGACCCTACAATGAGCAGTTCTTC. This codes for CAACRPYNEQFF.

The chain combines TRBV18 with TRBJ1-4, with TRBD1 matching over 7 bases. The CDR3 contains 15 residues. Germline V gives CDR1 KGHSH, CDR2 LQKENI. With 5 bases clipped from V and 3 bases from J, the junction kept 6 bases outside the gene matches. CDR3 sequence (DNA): TGTGCCAGCTCAGCTGACAGGGCTGCTAATGAAAAACTGTTTTTT. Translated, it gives CASSADRAANEKLFF.

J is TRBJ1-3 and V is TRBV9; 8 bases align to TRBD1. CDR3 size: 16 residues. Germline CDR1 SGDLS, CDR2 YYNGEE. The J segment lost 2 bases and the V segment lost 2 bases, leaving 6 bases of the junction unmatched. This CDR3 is CASSVGGQGTGNTIYF. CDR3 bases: TGTGCCAGCAGCGTTGGCGGACAGGGCACTGGAAACACCATATATTTT. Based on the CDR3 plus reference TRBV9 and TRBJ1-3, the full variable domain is DSGVTQTPKHLITATGQRVTLRCSPRSGDLSVYWYQQSLDQGLQFLIQYYNGEERAKGNILERFSAQQFPDLHSELNLSSLELGDSALYFCASSVGGQGTGNTIYFGEGSWLTVV.

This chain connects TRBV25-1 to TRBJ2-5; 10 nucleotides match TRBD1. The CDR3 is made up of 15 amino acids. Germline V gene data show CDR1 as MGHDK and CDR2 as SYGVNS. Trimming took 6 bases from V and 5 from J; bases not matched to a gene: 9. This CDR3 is CASSRRTGGVETQYF. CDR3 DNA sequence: TGTGCCAGCAGCAGAAGGACAGGGGGTGTGGAGACCCAGTACTTC.

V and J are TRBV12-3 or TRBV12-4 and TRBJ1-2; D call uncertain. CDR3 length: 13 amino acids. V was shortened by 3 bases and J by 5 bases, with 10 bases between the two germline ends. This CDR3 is CASSFGPYYGYTF. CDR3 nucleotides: TGTGCCAGCAGTTTTGGACCCTATTATGGCTACACCTTC.

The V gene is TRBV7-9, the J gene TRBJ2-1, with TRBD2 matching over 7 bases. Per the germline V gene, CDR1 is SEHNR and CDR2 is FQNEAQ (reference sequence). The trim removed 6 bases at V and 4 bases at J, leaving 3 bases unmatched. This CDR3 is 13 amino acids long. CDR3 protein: CASRREKYNEQFF. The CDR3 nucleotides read TGTGCCAGCAGGCGGGAGAAGTACAATGAGCAGTTCTTC.

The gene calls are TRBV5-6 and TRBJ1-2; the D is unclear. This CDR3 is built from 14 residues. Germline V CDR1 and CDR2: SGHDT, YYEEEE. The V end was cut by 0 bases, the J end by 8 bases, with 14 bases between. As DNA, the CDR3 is TGTGCCAGCAGCTTGGGGGTCGGGCTGCCCGGCTACACCTTC. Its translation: CASSLGVGLPGYTF.

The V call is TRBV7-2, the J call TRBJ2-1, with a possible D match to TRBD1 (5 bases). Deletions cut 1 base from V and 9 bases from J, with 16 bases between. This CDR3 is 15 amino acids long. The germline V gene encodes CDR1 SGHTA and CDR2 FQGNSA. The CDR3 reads CASSLGQSGWSEQFF. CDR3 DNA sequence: TGTGCCAGCAGCTTAGGCCAGTCAGGGTGGAGTGAGCAGTTCTTC.

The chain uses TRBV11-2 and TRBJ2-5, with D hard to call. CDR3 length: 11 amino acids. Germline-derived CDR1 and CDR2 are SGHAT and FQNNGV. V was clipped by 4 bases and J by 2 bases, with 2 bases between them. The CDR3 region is CASSSQETQYF. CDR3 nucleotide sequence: TGTGCCAGCAGCTCACAAGAGACCCAGTACTTC. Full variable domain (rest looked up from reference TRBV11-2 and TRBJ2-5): EAGVAQSPRYKIIEKRQSVAFWCNPISGHATLYWYQQILGQGPKLLIQFQNNGVVDDSQLPKDRFSAERLKGVDSTLKIQPAKLEDSAVYLCASSSQETQYFGPGTRLLVL.

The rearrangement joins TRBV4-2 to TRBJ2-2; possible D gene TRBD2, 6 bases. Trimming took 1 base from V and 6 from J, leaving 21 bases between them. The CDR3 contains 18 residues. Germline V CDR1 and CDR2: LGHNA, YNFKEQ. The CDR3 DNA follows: TGTGCCAGCAGCCAAGTGGGTGCGGGATCTTGGTTGCCCGGGGAGCTGTTTTTT. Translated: CASSQVGAGSWLPGELFF.

In nucleotides, the CDR3 is TGTGCCAGCAGCTCGACTAGCGGGAGCTACAATGAGCAGTTCTTC. It codes for CASSSTSGSYNEQFF. V and J are TRBV7-9 and TRBJ2-1, with 12 bases lining up with TRBD2. The trim removed 4 bases at V and 3 bases at J, leaving 1 base unmatched. CDR3 length equals 15 residues. CDR1 and CDR2 (germline): SEHNR, FQNEAQ (reference sequence).

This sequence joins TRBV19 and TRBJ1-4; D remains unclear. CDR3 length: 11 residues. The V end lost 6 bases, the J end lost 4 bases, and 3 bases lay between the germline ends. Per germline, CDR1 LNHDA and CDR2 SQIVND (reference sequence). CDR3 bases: TGTGCCAGTAGCAGTAATGAAAAACTGTTTTTT. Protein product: CASSSNEKLFF.

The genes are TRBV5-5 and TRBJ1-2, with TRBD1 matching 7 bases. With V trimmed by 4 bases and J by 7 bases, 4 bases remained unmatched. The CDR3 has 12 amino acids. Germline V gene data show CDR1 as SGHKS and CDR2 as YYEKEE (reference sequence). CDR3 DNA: TGTGCCAGCAGCGGACAGGCCCGTGGCTACACCTTC. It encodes CASSGQARGYTF.

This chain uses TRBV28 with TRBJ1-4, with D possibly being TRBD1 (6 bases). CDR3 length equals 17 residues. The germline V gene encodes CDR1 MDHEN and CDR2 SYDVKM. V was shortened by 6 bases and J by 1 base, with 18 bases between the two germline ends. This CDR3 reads CASRGRGVRRTNEKLFF. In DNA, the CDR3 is TGTGCCAGCAGGGGGAGGGGGGTTAGGAGAACTAATGAAAAACTGTTTTTT.

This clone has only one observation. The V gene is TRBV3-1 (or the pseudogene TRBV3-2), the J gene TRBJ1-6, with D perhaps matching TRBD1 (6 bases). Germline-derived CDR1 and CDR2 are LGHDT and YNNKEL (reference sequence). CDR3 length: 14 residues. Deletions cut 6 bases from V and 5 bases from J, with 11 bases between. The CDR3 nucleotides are TGTGCCAGCAGACAGGGTTTAGATAATTCACCCCTCCACTTT. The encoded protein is CASRQGLDNSPLHF.

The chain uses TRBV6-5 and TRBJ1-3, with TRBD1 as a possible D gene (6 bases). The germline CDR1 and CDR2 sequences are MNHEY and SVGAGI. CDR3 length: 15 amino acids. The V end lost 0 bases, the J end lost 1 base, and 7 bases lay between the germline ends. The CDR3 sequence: CASSYSTGSGNTIYF. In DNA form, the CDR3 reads TGTGCCAGCAGTTACTCGACAGGTTCTGGAAACACCATATATTTT.

The CDR3, as DNA: TGTGCCAGCAGCCCGTACAGGGGAAGTGGCTATGGCTACACCTTC. Its translation is CASSPYRGSGYGYTF. V and J are TRBV14 and TRBJ1-2, with 7 bases matching TRBD1. V gave up 4 bases and J gave up 4 bases; unmatched junction bases: 9. The CDR3 contains 15 residues. Germline V lookup: CDR1 SGHDN, CDR2 FVKESK.

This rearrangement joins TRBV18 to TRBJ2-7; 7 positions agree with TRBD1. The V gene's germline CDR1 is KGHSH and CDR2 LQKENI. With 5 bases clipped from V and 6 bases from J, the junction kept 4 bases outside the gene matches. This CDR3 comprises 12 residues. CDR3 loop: CASSDREREQYF. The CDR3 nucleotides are TGTGCCAGCTCAGACAGGGAACGCGAGCAGTACTTC.

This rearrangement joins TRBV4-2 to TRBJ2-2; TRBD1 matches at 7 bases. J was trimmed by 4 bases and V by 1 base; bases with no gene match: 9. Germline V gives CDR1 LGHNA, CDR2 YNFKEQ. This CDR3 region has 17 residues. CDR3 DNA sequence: TGTGCCAGCAGCCAAGGAACGGGACAGAGAGGCACCGGGGAGCTGTTTTTT. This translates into CASSQGTGQRGTGELFF.

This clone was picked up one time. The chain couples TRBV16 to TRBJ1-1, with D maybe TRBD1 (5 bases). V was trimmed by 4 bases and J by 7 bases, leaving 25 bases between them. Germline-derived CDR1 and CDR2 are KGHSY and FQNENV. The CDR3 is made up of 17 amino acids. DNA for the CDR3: TGTGCCAGCAGCCTTCATATTCTGTCGGGGGATTGGGTTGAAGCTTTCTTT. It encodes CASSLHILSGDWVEAFF.

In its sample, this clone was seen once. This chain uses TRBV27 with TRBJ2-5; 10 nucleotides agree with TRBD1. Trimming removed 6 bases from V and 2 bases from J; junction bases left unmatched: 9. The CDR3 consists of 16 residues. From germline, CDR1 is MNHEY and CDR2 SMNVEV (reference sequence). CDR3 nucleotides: TGTGCCAGCAGGCTCCTTCCGGGACAGGGGCAAGAGACCCAGTACTTC. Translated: CASRLLPGQGQETQYF.

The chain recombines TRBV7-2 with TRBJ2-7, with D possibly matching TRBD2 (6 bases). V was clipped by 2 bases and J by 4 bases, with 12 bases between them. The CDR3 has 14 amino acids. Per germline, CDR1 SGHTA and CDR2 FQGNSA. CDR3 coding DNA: TGTGCCAGCAGCTTAAAAAGGGGAGGTTACGAGCAGTACTTC. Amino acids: CASSLKRGGYEQYF. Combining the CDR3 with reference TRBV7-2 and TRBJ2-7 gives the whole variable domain GAGVSQSPSNKVTEKGKDVELRCDPISGHTALYWYRQSLGQGLEFLIYFQGNSAPDKSGLPSDRFSAERTGGSVSTLTIQRTQQEDSAVYLCASSLKRGGYEQYFGPGTRLTVT.